The clone carrying this T cell receptor beta chain was observed at least ten times. Antigen specificity is unknown. RNA transcripts gave rise to amplified TCR beta CDR3 regions. The primer set for the first-round RT-PCR of the TCR CDR3 was HTBI. TCRdb used MiXCR to reprocess the multiplex PCR reads, holding one entry per CDR3 protein. This repertoire shows about 300,000 distinct CDR3 sequences, less than 30% found once; its top ten account for around 30%. The data were obtained in a study of T cells in Graves' hyperthyroidism and ophthalmopathy. On the study more broadly: Peripheral blood sampling occurred at initial diagnosis, before any treatment.

Study-level findings and limits: Most clonotypes expanded in the thyroid (above 0.001) were also present in blood.

This CDR3 comprises 18 residues. Losses at the gene ends were 10 bases for V and 4 bases for J; bases not matched to a gene: 25. Not enrolled were patients with uncontrolled infection, other autoimmune disease, pregnancy or lactation. This sequence originates from a middle-aged man with Graves' hyperthyroidism that later progressed to Graves' ophthalmopathy. The rearrangement links TRBV12-3 or TRBV12-4 to TRBJ2-7; 7 bases map to TRBD1. Source material: blood. The CDR3 is CATSPGTGLRGPLYEQYF. The CDR3 DNA is TGTGCCACCTCCCCTGGAACCGGGCTGAGGGGGCCCCTTTACGAGCAGTACTTC.